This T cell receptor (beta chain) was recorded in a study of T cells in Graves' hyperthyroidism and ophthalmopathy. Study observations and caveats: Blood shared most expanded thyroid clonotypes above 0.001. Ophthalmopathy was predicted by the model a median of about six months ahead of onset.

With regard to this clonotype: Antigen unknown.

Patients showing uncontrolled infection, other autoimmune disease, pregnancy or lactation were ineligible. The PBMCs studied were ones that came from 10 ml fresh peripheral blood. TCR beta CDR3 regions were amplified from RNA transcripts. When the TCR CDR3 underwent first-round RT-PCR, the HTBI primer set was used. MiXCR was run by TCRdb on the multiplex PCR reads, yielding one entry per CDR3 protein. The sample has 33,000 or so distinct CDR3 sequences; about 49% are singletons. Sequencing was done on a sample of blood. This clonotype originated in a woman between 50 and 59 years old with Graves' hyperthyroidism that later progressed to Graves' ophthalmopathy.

In DNA, the CDR3 is TGTGCCAGCAGCCAAGATTTGGGTTTCCTCAACAATGAGCAGTTCTTC. Amino acids: CASSQDLGFLNNEQFF. The V call is TRBV3-1, the J call TRBJ2-1; D gene ambiguous. Germline V CDR1 and CDR2: LGHDT, YNNKEL (reference sequence). The CDR3 length is 16 residues. V shed 0 bases and J shed 5 bases, with 14 bases lying between them.